These 26 T cell receptor beta chains came from one sample sequenced in a study of blood T cell repertoires in COVID-19 (dated by TCRdb to 2018 to 2021). The library was prepared using the immunoSEQ multiplex PCR assay. What TCRdb holds here is the immuneACCESS table cut down to in-frame rearrangements. Part of the clones is not present; checked against another copy, under half of the missing clones reflect an unresolved V gene, and the others are unexplained. The sample contains about 300,000 clones, 85% to 90% of them found a single time. Jointly, the top ten make up roughly 4.5% of the sample. Sequencing was carried out using PBMCs or T cells enriched from blood (not recorded which). Source of these receptors: a man under 40 who had recovered from COVID-19.

This clone was seen ten or more times. The V and J genes are TRBV5-4 and TRBJ1-6; TRBD1 is a possible D gene (6 bases). The CDR3 spans 15 residues. Germline V gene lookup returns CDR1 SGHNT and CDR2 YYREEE (reference sequence). V was clipped by 0 bases and J by 9 bases, with 13 bases between them. For the CDR3, the DNA is TGTGCCAGCAGCTTGGCCAGGGGTGAAAGTTCACCCCTCCACTTT. This encodes CASSLARGESSPLHF.

The chain is built from TRBV28 and TRBJ2-3, with TRBD2 identical over 8 bases. Germline V gene sequence: CDR1 MDHEN, CDR2 SYDVKM. The CDR3 is 18 amino acids. The ends lost 3 bases at V and 0 bases at J; junction bases unmatched: 11. The CDR3 reads CASSFRGGTKSSTDTQYF. The DNA for the CDR3 is TGTGCCAGCAGTTTTCGGGGGGGCACCAAATCTAGCACAGATACGCAGTATTTT.

The chain employs TRBV2 and TRBJ2-1; 7 bases match TRBD1. This CDR3 contains 12 residues. Germline CDR1 SNHLY, CDR2 FYNNEI. V lost 7 bases, J lost 12 bases, and 9 bases stayed unmatched. CDR3 nucleotide sequence: TGTGCCAGCACCAACAGGGGCTCCAGGCAGTTCTTC. Protein sequence: CASTNRGSRQFF.

This chain links TRBV3-1 (or the pseudogene TRBV3-2) with TRBJ1-1; no clear D. This CDR3 has 14 amino acids. Germline values: CDR1 LGHDT, CDR2 YNNKEL (reference sequence). Trimming took off 1 base at V and 7 bases at J, with 13 bases between the two ends. The CDR3 spells CASSQVGGGYEAFF. CDR3 DNA sequence: TGTGCCAGCAGCCAAGTAGGAGGAGGGTATGAAGCTTTCTTT.

The rearrangement joins TRBV28 to TRBJ1-5; 10 bases map to TRBD1. Germline V gene sequence: CDR1 MDHEN, CDR2 SYDVKM. This CDR3 is built from 16 residues. The ends lost 8 bases at V and 1 base at J; junction bases unmatched: 8. The CDR3 reads CASRTADRGSNQPQHF. As DNA, the CDR3 is TGTGCCAGCCGCACGGCGGACAGGGGGAGCAATCAGCCCCAGCATTTT. Drawing the rest from reference TRBV28 and TRBJ1-5, the complete variable domain is DVKVTQSSRYLVKRTGEKVFLECVQDMDHENMFWYRQDPGLGLRLIYFSYDVKMKEKGDIPEGYSVSREKKERFSLILESASTNQTSMYLCASRTADRGSNQPQHFGDGTRLSIL.

This clone appeared once. This same CDR3 is encoded by further DNA sequences in the sample. This chain uses TRBV4-1 with TRBJ2-7; 8 bases are shared with TRBD1. The CDR3 spans 16 residues. Germline CDR1 MGHRA, CDR2 YSYEKL. V gave up 0 bases and J gave up 1 base; unmatched junction bases: 5. The CDR3 protein is CASSQDLGTGSYEQYF. CDR3 DNA sequence: TGCGCCAGCAGCCAAGATCTAGGGACAGGTTCCTACGAGCAGTACTTC.

The rearrangement links TRBV15 to TRBJ2-7; no reliable D call. This CDR3 has 16 residues. Trimming left V 0 bases short and J 3 bases short, with 15 bases between. Germline V gene sequence: CDR1 LNHNV, CDR2 YYDKDF (reference sequence). The CDR3 spells CATSRDIGSARYEQYF. DNA of the CDR3: TGTGCCACCAGCAGAGATATCGGCAGCGCCCGCTACGAGCAGTACTTC. Filled out from reference TRBV15 and TRBJ2-7, the complete variable domain reads DAMVIQNPRYQVTQFGKPVTLSCSQTLNHNVMYWYQQKSSQAPKLLFHYYDKDFNNEADTPDNFQSRRPNTSFCFLDIRSPGLGDTAMYLCATSRDIGSARYEQYFGPGTRLTVT.

J is TRBJ2-3 and V is TRBV7-9; 7 bases map to TRBD1. Per germline, CDR1 SEHNR and CDR2 FQNEAQ (reference sequence). The V gene end was trimmed by 6 bases and the J gene end by 4 bases; junction bases not matched to a gene: 4. The CDR3 contains 13 residues. The CDR3 protein is CASRTDRSDTQYF. CDR3 nucleotides: TGTGCCAGCAGAACGGACAGGTCAGATACGCAGTATTTT.

The chain carries TRBV18 and TRBJ2-7; 11 nucleotides agree with TRBD1. The CDR3 contains 17 residues. Germline CDR1 is KGHSH and CDR2 is LQKENI. Trimming cost V 2 bases and J 1 base; bases outside gene matches: 7. DNA for the CDR3: TGTGCCAGCTCACCAACCTTTGGACAGGGGGCTTCCTACGAGCAGTACTTC. This encodes CASSPTFGQGASYEQYF.

The chain recombines TRBV2 with TRBJ2-1; 7 bases are shared with TRBD1. CDR1 is SNHLY and CDR2 is FYNNEI in the germline V gene. This CDR3 has 12 residues. V shed 8 bases, J shed 9 bases, and the junction held 7 bases outside the gene matches. The CDR3 reads CASGETGIEQFF. The CDR3 nucleotides read TGTGCCAGCGGGGAGACAGGGATTGAGCAGTTCTTC. Variable domain in full (rest from reference TRBV2 and TRBJ2-1): EPEVTQTPSHQVTQMGQEVILRCVPISNHLYFYWYRQILGQKVEFLVSFYNNEISEKSEIFDDQFSVERPDGSNFTLKIRSTKLEDSAMYFCASGETGIEQFFGPGTRLTVL.

CDR3: CAWSVGGEDIQPQHF. DNA of the CDR3: TGTGCCTGGAGTGTAGGCGGGGAAGACATTCAGCCCCAGCATTTT. V gene TRBV30 combines with J gene TRBJ1-5; D gene ambiguous. V was cut by 0 bases and J by 6 bases, with 15 bases left in between. Germline assignment: CDR1 GTSNPN and CDR2 SVGIG (reference sequence). The CDR3 extends over 15 amino acids.

The V call is TRBV27, the J call TRBJ1-4, with TRBD1 matching over 7 bases. V lost 2 bases, J lost 3 bases, and 3 bases stayed unmatched. The CDR3 extends over 15 amino acids. CDR1 is MNHEY and CDR2 is SMNVEV in the germline V gene (reference sequence). CDR3 residues: CASSLRTGPNEKLFF. Here the CDR3 DNA reads TGTGCCAGCAGTTTAAGGACAGGACCTAATGAAAAACTGTTTTTT.

V and J are TRBV25-1 and TRBJ1-1, with a tentative D call TRBD1 (6 bases). The germline CDR1 and CDR2 sequences are MGHDK and SYGVNS. The CDR3 sequence is 14 residues long. Between the trimmed V and J ends, which lost 4 bases and 4 bases, there was a span of 13 bases. CDR3 residues: CASSVQGGSTEAFF. Here the CDR3 DNA reads TGTGCCAGCAGTGTACAGGGCGGGAGCACTGAAGCTTTCTTT.

The chain couples TRBV18 to TRBJ2-5; 10 bases match TRBD1. CDR3 size: 17 residues. The junction had 12 bases not matched to a gene; V was cut back by 3 bases and J by 5 bases. Germline values: CDR1 KGHSH, CDR2 LQKENI. CDR3 residues: CASSPPYGQGEGETQYF. CDR3 bases: TGTGCCAGCTCACCCCCCTACGGACAGGGGGAGGGTGAGACCCAGTACTTC. Full variable domain (remainder filled in from reference TRBV18 and TRBJ2-5): NAGVMQNPRHLVRRRGQEARLRCSPMKGHSHVYWYRQLPEEGLKFMVYLQKENIIDESGMPKERFSAEFPKEGPSILRIQQVVRGDSAAYFCASSPPYGQGEGETQYFGPGTRLLVL.

This clone showed up just once. The V and J genes are TRBV28 and TRBJ2-7; the D gene is possibly TRBD1 (6 bases). The V end was cut by 11 bases, the J end by 2 bases, with 19 bases between. Germline lookup yields CDR1 MDHEN and CDR2 SYDVKM. The length of the CDR3 is 14 residues. The CDR3 coding sequence is TGTGCCTCGCGAACAGGGAATCGGCCCTACGAGCAGTACTTC. It translates to CASRTGNRPYEQYF.

The chain recombines TRBV9 with TRBJ2-7; 8 bases are shared with TRBD1. J gave up 7 bases and V 0 bases, and 12 bases lay outside the gene matches. This CDR3 has 16 amino acids. In germline, CDR1 is SGDLS, CDR2 YYNGEE. The CDR3 sequence is CASSVASLQGAGEQYF. In DNA, the CDR3 is TGTGCCAGCAGCGTAGCTTCACTCCAGGGGGCGGGGGAGCAGTACTTC.

The chain is built from TRBV9 and TRBJ2-3, with D maybe TRBD1 (6 bases). The CDR3 has 16 amino acids. The V end lost 0 bases, the J end lost 1 base, and 12 bases lay between the germline ends. CDR1 and CDR2 (germline): SGDLS, YYNGEE. The chain's CDR3 is CASSVDAGAGTDTQYF. CDR3 DNA: TGTGCCAGCAGCGTAGACGCAGGGGCCGGCACAGATACGCAGTATTTT.

The V gene is TRBV4-1, the J gene TRBJ2-7; weak D call: TRBD2 (5 bases). The CDR3 has 16 residues. Looked up from germline, CDR1 is MGHRA and CDR2 is YSYEKL. Trimming removed 0 bases at V and 2 bases at J, with 14 bases between. CDR3 amino acids: CASSQDVGETAYEQYF. DNA for the CDR3: TGCGCCAGCAGCCAAGATGTTGGGGAGACTGCCTACGAGCAGTACTTC.

This chain joins TRBV11-1 and TRBJ2-1, with TRBD2 matching 10 bases. There are 15 residues in the CDR3. Trimming cost V 5 bases and J 3 bases; bases outside gene matches: 4. CDR1 is SGHAT and CDR2 is FQDESV in the germline V gene (reference sequence). The DNA of the CDR3 is TGTGCCAGCAGCCCTGCTAGCGGGGGCTACAATGAGCAGTTCTTC. Residues: CASSPASGGYNEQFF.

The chain has TRBV2 and TRBJ2-7, with D possibly matching TRBD2 (7 bases). The CDR3 sequence is 14 residues long. Germline CDR1 reads SNHLY; CDR2 reads FYNNEI. Trimming took off 4 bases at V and 5 bases at J, with 15 bases between the two ends. CDR3 protein: CASSVTGGNNEQYF. CDR3 bases: TGTGCCAGCAGTGTAACGGGGGGCAACAACGAGCAGTACTTC.

V and J are TRBV18 and TRBJ2-3; D unresolved. V shed 2 bases and J shed 0 bases, with 9 bases lying between them. The CDR3 runs to 15 residues. CDR1 is KGHSH, CDR2 LQKENI, per germline. CDR3 protein: CASSPGQKSTDTQYF. The DNA for the CDR3 is TGTGCCAGCTCACCAGGCCAGAAAAGCACAGATACGCAGTATTTT.

In this sample, this clone turned up once. This sequence joins TRBV15 and TRBJ2-7; tentative D call: TRBD2 (5 bases). This CDR3 region has 14 residues. Germline CDR1 and CDR2: LNHNV and YYDKDF (reference sequence). V dropped 2 bases and J dropped 7 bases, with 15 bases sitting between them. This CDR3 is CATSRKDGTGEQYF. Here the CDR3 DNA reads TGTGCCACCAGCAGAAAAGACGGAACGGGGGAGCAGTACTTC. Together with reference TRBV15 and TRBJ2-7, the CDR3 gives the full variable domain: DAMVIQNPRYQVTQFGKPVTLSCSQTLNHNVMYWYQQKSSQAPKLLFHYYDKDFNNEADTPDNFQSRRPNTSFCFLDIRSPGLGDTAMYLCATSRKDGTGEQYFGPGTRLTVT.

The chain combines TRBV6-8 with TRBJ2-3; perhaps TRBD1 as D (5 bases). CDR1 and CDR2 (germline): MNHGY, SAAAGT. The CDR3 extends over 15 amino acids. Between the trimmed V and J ends, which lost 2 bases and 5 bases, there was a span of 14 bases. For the CDR3, the DNA is TGTGCCAGCAGTTACCCCAGGGTCAGAAAAGATACGCAGTATTTT. Translating gives CASSYPRVRKDTQYF.

The chain uses TRBV11-2 and TRBJ1-1; possible D gene TRBD1, 5 bases. Germline CDR1 and CDR2: SGHAT and FQNNGV. V was clipped by 4 bases and J by 8 bases, with 8 bases between them. CDR3 length equals 11 residues. The CDR3 sequence is CASSSRTEAFF. The CDR3 coding sequence is TGTGCCAGCAGCTCTCGGACAGAAGCTTTCTTT.

This chain links TRBV6-5 with TRBJ1-1, with 9 bases matching TRBD1. Germline values: CDR1 MNHEY, CDR2 SVGAGI. The CDR3 is made up of 13 amino acids. Trimming cost V 5 bases and J 7 bases; bases outside gene matches: 5. The CDR3 spells CASSNRQGDEAFF. CDR3 coding DNA: TGTGCCAGCAGTAACAGACAGGGGGATGAAGCTTTCTTT.

The chain carries TRBV24-1 and TRBJ2-1; 8 bases line up with TRBD1. Germline CDR1 reads KGHDR; CDR2 reads SFDVKD. The length of the CDR3 is 16 residues. V gave up 5 bases and J gave up 2 bases; unmatched junction bases: 7. The CDR3 region is CATSGPETGAYNEQFF. For the CDR3, the DNA is TGTGCCACCAGTGGTCCCGAGACAGGGGCCTACAATGAGCAGTTCTTC.